Shown below are 27 T cell receptor beta chains from a single sample sequenced in a study of PD-L1 blockade in urothelial cancer. As to time point: pretreatment peripheral blood. The data were produced by immunoSEQ multiplex PCR, yet TCRdb's version contains in-frame clones alone and is incomplete. This table holds roughly 77,000 clones, roughly 89% found once. The sequenced sample was PBMCs, obtained around atezolizumab (anti-PD-L1) treatment. Every receptor here comes from a woman in her sixties or seventies with urothelial cancer.

This rearrangement joins TRBV5-1 to TRBJ2-1, with TRBD1 as a possible D gene (5 bases). The germline V gene encodes CDR1 SGHRS and CDR2 YFSETQ. Trimming shortened V by 0 bases and J by 14 bases, and 9 bases separated the two germline ends. The CDR3 runs 11 residues. The CDR3 is CASSLAGPEFF. CDR3 DNA sequence: TGCGCCAGCAGCTTGGCAGGGCCCGAGTTCTTC.

The CDR3 loop reads CASSYATEGDTEAFF. For the CDR3, the DNA is TGTGCCAGCAGTTACGCGACAGAGGGGGACACTGAAGCTTTCTTT. The V gene is TRBV6-5, the J gene TRBJ1-1; TRBD1 is a possible D gene (6 bases). Germline V gene lookup returns CDR1 MNHEY and CDR2 SVGAGI. The CDR3 is 15 amino acids. V lost 2 bases and J 3 bases, leaving 13 bases between the germline ends.

This clone was observed a single time. The chain carries TRBV4-1 and TRBJ2-7; 12 nucleotides agree with TRBD2. The CDR3 extends over 20 amino acids. The ends lost 0 bases at V and 3 bases at J; junction bases unmatched: 15. Germline loops: CDR1 MGHRA, CDR2 YSYEKL. CDR3 sequence: CASSQDPQLAGGPTYYEQYF. CDR3 DNA sequence: TGCGCCAGCAGCCAAGATCCCCAACTAGCGGGGGGCCCAACCTACTACGAGCAGTACTTC.

The chain recombines TRBV29-1 with TRBJ1-2; 10 nucleotides match TRBD1. The CDR3 is 13 residues long. J lost 4 bases, V lost 6 bases, and 5 bases had no gene match. Looked up from germline, CDR1 is SQVTM and CDR2 is ANQGSEA. DNA of the CDR3: TGCAGCGTCCTGACAGGGGGCGGCTATGGCTACACCTTC. Its protein product is CSVLTGGGYGYTF.

Turning to this clone: This same CDR3 is encoded by further DNA sequences in the sample. The rearrangement links TRBV30 to TRBJ2-2; TRBD2 matches at 10 bases. The CDR3 runs 16 residues. Germline CDR1 is GTSNPN and CDR2 is SVGIG (reference sequence). V lost 2 bases, J lost 0 bases, and 3 bases stayed unmatched. The CDR3 loop is CAWSPGLASNTGELFF. The CDR3 DNA reads as TGTGCCTGGAGTCCGGGACTAGCGTCGAACACCGGGGAGCTGTTTTTT.

J is TRBJ2-5 and V is TRBV30; D possibly corresponds to TRBD1 (7 bases). The tail of the sequence fits TRBJ2-7 better, so the J call may be wrong. The germline V gene encodes CDR1 GTSNPN and CDR2 SVGIG (reference sequence). This CDR3 has 15 residues. CDR3 bases: TGTGCCTGGGCGGGACAGCCCGCCAGCTCCTACGAGCAGTACTTC. This gives the protein CAWAGQPASSYEQYF.

The chain joins TRBV10-3 to TRBJ1-2, with 7 bases matching TRBD1. This CDR3 spans 13 amino acids. The V segment lost 10 bases and the J segment 8 bases; nucleotides outside the gene matches: 13. CDR1 is ENHRY, CDR2 SYGVKD, per germline. The CDR3 loop reads CATRDSPTGGYTF. For the CDR3, the DNA is TGTGCCACACGGGACAGCCCTACGGGAGGCTACACCTTC.

This clone came up a few times. V usage is TRBV2 and J usage is TRBJ2-1, with 7 bases identical to TRBD2. J gave up 7 bases and V 7 bases, and 4 bases lay outside the gene matches. This CDR3 has 12 amino acids. Germline values: CDR1 SNHLY, CDR2 FYNNEI. The CDR3 nucleotides are TGTGCCAGCACCCCGCGGGGGAATGAGCAGTTCTTC. It is translated as CASTPRGNEQFF.

The chain carries TRBV4-3 and TRBJ2-2; 12 positions match TRBD1. Trimming took 0 bases from V and 3 from J; bases not matched to a gene: 8. Per the germline V gene, CDR1 is LGHNA and CDR2 is YSLEER. The CDR3 contains 19 residues. The chain's CDR3 is CASSQDVGTGGADTGELFF. CDR3 DNA sequence: TGCGCCAGCAGCCAAGATGTGGGGACAGGGGGCGCCGACACCGGGGAGCTGTTTTTT.

This clone is a singleton in its sample. This chain connects TRBV4-1 to TRBJ2-5; 11 bases line up with TRBD2. Per germline, CDR1 MGHRA and CDR2 YSYEKL. This CDR3 has 16 residues. V lost 0 bases to trimming and J lost 5 bases; unmatched junction nucleotides: 5. CDR3 sequence: CASSQDVAGGRETQYF. For the CDR3, the DNA is TGCGCCAGCAGCCAAGATGTAGCGGGGGGGAGGGAGACCCAGTACTTC.

This clone was recorded only once. V usage is TRBV6-1 and J usage is TRBJ2-5; TRBD1 agrees at 11 bases. The CDR3 totals 15 residues. The germline V gene encodes CDR1 MNHNS and CDR2 SASEGT. V lost 5 bases to trimming and J lost 6 bases; unmatched junction nucleotides: 8. CDR3 protein: CASSWTGGTPKTQYF. The CDR3 DNA sequence: TGTGCCAGCAGTTGGACAGGGGGCACGCCGAAGACCCAGTACTTC.

V gene TRBV27 combines with J gene TRBJ2-1, with D possibly being TRBD2 (6 bases). V was clipped by 6 bases and J by 7 bases, with 13 bases between them. The CDR3 is 13 residues long. CDR1 and CDR2 from the germline V gene are MNHEY and SMNVEV (reference sequence). In DNA form, the CDR3 reads TGTGCCAGCAGCCCTACCCGGGGGAATGAGCAGTTCTTC. Amino acids: CASSPTRGNEQFF.

The gene calls are TRBV7-9 and TRBJ2-5; D might be TRBD2 (6 bases). CDR1 and CDR2 (germline): SEHNR, FQNEAQ (reference sequence). The V and J ends lost 10 bases and 2 bases respectively, with 17 bases between them. The CDR3 length is 14 residues. This CDR3 is CATLGGGWQETQYF. The CDR3 DNA is TGTGCCACCCTGGGAGGCGGGTGGCAAGAGACCCAGTACTTC.

This clone turned up a few times. This chain joins TRBV6-1 and TRBJ2-1; 7 positions agree with TRBD1. Per germline, CDR1 MNHNS and CDR2 SASEGT. V lost 4 bases, J lost 6 bases, and 9 bases stayed unmatched. This CDR3 spans 15 amino acids. The CDR3: CASSALQGVGNEQFF. CDR3 bases: TGTGCCAGCAGTGCTCTGCAGGGGGTCGGCAATGAGCAGTTCTTC.

V and J are TRBV18 and TRBJ2-1, with 12 bases aligning to TRBD2. CDR3 size: 16 residues. V trimming: 2 bases; J trimming: 9 bases; junction bases outside the gene matches: 8. Germline CDR1 reads KGHSH; CDR2 reads LQKENI. DNA of the CDR3: TGTGCCAGCTCACCATCTAGCGGGGGGGCCTCGGGTGAGCAGTTCTTC. This gives the protein CASSPSSGGASGEQFF.

This chain connects TRBV25-1 to TRBJ2-1; D gene uncertain. Germline CDR1 is MGHDK and CDR2 is SYGVNS. The CDR3 has 17 residues. V was trimmed by 1 base and J by 2 bases, leaving 15 bases between them. The CDR3 sequence: CASSESQRDVAYNEQFF. The CDR3 DNA follows: TGTGCCAGCAGTGAATCTCAGCGAGACGTAGCCTACAATGAGCAGTTCTTC.

The rearrangement uses TRBV7-2 and TRBJ2-1; a weak D match, TRBD2 (5 bases). Trimming cost V 5 bases and J 4 bases, with 12 bases left between them. From germline, CDR1 is SGHTA and CDR2 FQGNSA. The CDR3 has 14 residues. CDR3 protein: CASSVDWSYNEQFF. For the CDR3, the DNA is TGTGCCAGCAGCGTGGACTGGTCTTACAATGAGCAGTTCTTC.

This clone was seen a few times. V usage is TRBV9 and J usage is TRBJ1-3; perhaps TRBD1 as D (5 bases). The CDR3 has 14 amino acids. The V gene's germline CDR1 is SGDLS and CDR2 YYNGEE. Trimming removed 4 bases at V and 4 bases at J, with 12 bases between. CDR3 DNA: TGTGCCAGCAGCCCACGGACACGGGGAAACACCATATATTTT. Translating gives CASSPRTRGNTIYF.

J is TRBJ2-5 and V is TRBV9, with a possible D match to TRBD2 (5 bases). Trimming removed 1 base at V and 5 bases at J, with 12 bases between. Germline CDR1 and CDR2: SGDLS and YYNGEE. This CDR3 contains 14 residues. The CDR3 sequence is CASSVRAGGETQYF. The CDR3 DNA sequence: TGTGCCAGCAGCGTAAGGGCTGGCGGGGAGACCCAGTACTTC.

The V gene is TRBV29-1, the J gene TRBJ2-1; D gene ambiguous. The germline gives CDR1 SQVTM, CDR2 ANQGSEA. Deletions cut 1 base from V and 0 bases from J, with 7 bases between. The CDR3 has 14 residues. The chain's CDR3 is CSVEAHSSYNEQFF. In DNA form, the CDR3 reads TGCAGCGTTGAAGCCCACAGCTCCTACAATGAGCAGTTCTTC.

The genes are TRBV18 and TRBJ2-7, with 8 bases fitting TRBD1. The CDR3 spans 16 residues. CDR1 and CDR2 (germline): KGHSH, LQKENI. Trimming removed 9 bases from V and 5 bases from J; junction bases left unmatched: 18. The CDR3 reads CARGTGSPTGANEQYF. CDR3 nucleotide sequence: TGTGCCAGAGGGACAGGATCCCCTACAGGGGCCAACGAGCAGTACTTC.

V and J are TRBV5-1 and TRBJ2-2; 9 nucleotides agree with TRBD2. After removal of 1 base from V and 4 bases from J, the junction contained 5 bases not matched to a gene. In germline, CDR1 is SGHRS, CDR2 YFSETQ. This CDR3 region has 16 residues. The CDR3 spells CASSLPTSGGTGELFF. The CDR3 coding sequence is TGCGCCAGCAGCTTGCCGACTAGCGGAGGCACCGGGGAGCTGTTTTTT.

The chain recombines TRBV19 with TRBJ2-3; 13 bases match TRBD2. This CDR3 spans 16 amino acids. Germline V gene data show CDR1 as LNHDA and CDR2 as SQIVND (reference sequence). V lost 5 bases and J lost 5; bases outside the gene matches: 7. In nucleotides, the CDR3 is TGTGCCAGTAGTCTTCGGACTAGCGGGAGTCGAGATACGCAGTATTTT. It yields the protein CASSLRTSGSRDTQYF.

The rearrangement links TRBV29-1 to TRBJ2-3, with 7 nucleotides matching TRBD1. CDR3 length: 15 residues. The V gene end was trimmed by 6 bases and the J gene end by 0 bases; junction bases not matched to a gene: 9. Germline assignment: CDR1 SQVTM and CDR2 ANQGSEA. In nucleotides, the CDR3 is TGCAGCGTCCGTCGACAGGGAACTAGCACAGATACGCAGTATTTT. Translating gives CSVRRQGTSTDTQYF.

This rearrangement joins TRBV5-1 to TRBJ2-7, with TRBD1 matching over 9 bases. There are 15 residues in the CDR3. The germline V gene has CDR1 SGHRS and CDR2 YFSETQ. Trimming removed 4 bases from V and 2 bases from J; junction bases left unmatched: 7. The DNA for the CDR3 is TGCGCCAGCAGCGCGGGACAGGGTACGGCCTACGAGCAGTACTTC. This translates into CASSAGQGTAYEQYF.

The chain has TRBV5-1 and TRBJ2-2; 8 nucleotides agree with TRBD1. This CDR3 is 16 amino acids long. The germline V gene encodes CDR1 SGHRS and CDR2 YFSETQ. V gave up 4 bases and J gave up 0 bases; unmatched junction bases: 5. The CDR3 here is CASSPWDRPNTGELFF. Written as DNA, the CDR3 is TGCGCCAGCAGCCCCTGGGACAGGCCGAACACCGGGGAGCTGTTTTTT. The full variable domain, its missing parts supplied by reference TRBV5-1 and TRBJ2-2, is KAGVTQTPRYLIKTRGQQVTLSCSPISGHRSVSWYQQTPGQGLQFLFEYFSETQRNKGNFPGRFSGRQFSNSRSEMNVSTLELGDSALYLCASSPWDRPNTGELFFGEGSRLTVL.

The chain employs TRBV7-9 and TRBJ2-7, with D perhaps matching TRBD2 (7 bases). CDR1 and CDR2 from the germline V gene are SEHNR and FQNEAQ (reference sequence). V was cut by 4 bases and J by 6 bases, with 13 bases left in between. The CDR3 has 13 residues. The CDR3 protein is CASSYRGAGEQYF. The CDR3 region has the DNA TGTGCCAGCAGCTATCGGGGGGCAGGCGAGCAGTACTTC.